Listed below are T cell receptor beta chains from one sample, sequenced in a study of T cells in Graves' hyperthyroidism and ophthalmopathy. TCRdb reanalysed the multiplex PCR reads using MiXCR and keeps one entry per CDR3 protein. Counted here are hundreds of thousands of distinct CDR3 sequences, about 15% occurring once; the ten biggest clones make up around an eighth. The sequenced material came from blood. These receptors were collected from a woman aged 50 to 60 with Graves' ophthalmopathy. Both conserved end residues are part of each CDR3. A D gene is named only where the DNA matches it firmly. Size tells how often a clone was seen (once, few, many) or the class of an expanded clone, and some rows leave it out.

CDR3 DNA: TGCAGTGCTAGAGCGGGGGATAGCAATCAGCCCCAGCATTTT; CDR3 protein: CSARAGDSNQPQHF; J gene: TRBJ1-5; D gene: -; clone size: many; V gene: TRBV20-1
CDR3 DNA: TGTGCCACCAGTGATCACGGGACCACAGATACGCAGTATTTT; CDR3 protein: CATSDHGTTDTQYF; J gene: TRBJ2-3; D gene: -; clone size: -; V gene: TRBV24-1
CDR3 DNA: TGTGCCAGCAGCTTAGCGGTGAACTCCTACAATGAGCAGTTCTTC; CDR3 protein: CASSLAVNSYNEQFF; J gene: TRBJ2-1; D gene: -; clone size: -; V gene: TRBV6-5
CDR3 DNA: TGTGCCACCAGCCGGAGCCGAGACGAGCAGTACTTC; CDR3 protein: CATSRSRDEQYF; J gene: TRBJ2-7; D gene: -; clone size: many; V gene: TRBV15
CDR3 DNA: TGTGCCAGCAGTGATAAGAGGCGGGATTGGACCTTTGTTTGGGAGCAGTACTTC; CDR3 protein: CASSDKRRDWTFVWEQYF; J gene: TRBJ2-7; D gene: -; clone size: many; V gene: TRBV6-1
CDR3 DNA: TGTGCCTGGAGTGTGGGTTCTGGAAACACCATATATTTT; CDR3 protein: CAWSVGSGNTIYF; J gene: TRBJ1-3; D gene: -; clone size: many; V gene: TRBV30
CDR3 DNA: TGTGCCAGCAGTTACGCAGATACGCAGTATTTT; CDR3 protein: CASSYADTQYF; J gene: TRBJ2-3; D gene: -; clone size: many; V gene: TRBV6-5
CDR3 DNA: TGTGCCAGCACCCCAGGGGGATCGGCAGATACGCAGTATTTT; CDR3 protein: CASTPGGSADTQYF; J gene: TRBJ2-3; D gene: TRBD1; clone size: many; V gene: TRBV11-2
CDR3 DNA: TGTGCCAGCAGTGGGACTAGCGGGAGTTTCGACGAGCAGTACTTC; CDR3 protein: CASSGTSGSFDEQYF; J gene: TRBJ2-7; D gene: TRBD2; clone size: many; V gene: TRBV28
CDR3 DNA: TGTGCCAGCGGGGGCCGAGCCGGGACAGGGGAGTGGGAGCAGTACTTC; CDR3 protein: CASGGRAGTGEWEQYF; J gene: TRBJ2-7; D gene: TRBD1; clone size: many; V gene: TRBV28
CDR3 DNA: TGTGCCTGGATCGACCGGAGGGATTATGGCTACACCTTC; CDR3 protein: CAWIDRRDYGYTF; J gene: TRBJ1-2; D gene: -; clone size: many; V gene: TRBV30
CDR3 DNA: TGTGCCAGCAGCTTAACTTCCGGGAGATACAATGAGCAGTTCTTC; CDR3 protein: CASSLTSGRYNEQFF; J gene: TRBJ2-1; D gene: -; clone size: many; V gene: TRBV7-3
CDR3 DNA: TGTGCCAGCAGCGTCCTCCCAGGGATCGAAGCTTTCTTT; CDR3 protein: CASSVLPGIEAFF; J gene: TRBJ1-1; D gene: -; clone size: -; V gene: TRBV5-8
CDR3 DNA: TGCAGCGTTGAAAGTCGGTACTCCTACGAGCAGTACTTC; CDR3 protein: CSVESRYSYEQYF; J gene: TRBJ2-7; D gene: -; clone size: few; V gene: TRBV29-1
CDR3 DNA: TGTGCCAGCAGCTCGGGGACCCTTAACTATGGCTACACCTTC; CDR3 protein: CASSSGTLNYGYTF; J gene: TRBJ1-2; D gene: -; clone size: many; V gene: TRBV7-2
CDR3 DNA: TGCAGTGCTAGAGATCTTCAGGGGGAAGTCGCCGGGGAGCTGTTTTTT; CDR3 protein: CSARDLQGEVAGELFF; J gene: TRBJ2-2; D gene: TRBD1; clone size: many; V gene: TRBV20-1
CDR3 DNA: TGTGCCAGCAGCTCCATAGGGTCCTACGAGCAGTACTTC; CDR3 protein: CASSSIGSYEQYF; J gene: TRBJ2-7; D gene: -; clone size: many; V gene: TRBV11-2
CDR3 DNA: TGCAGTGCTAGATATAGCGGCACAGATACGCAGTATTTT; CDR3 protein: CSARYSGTDTQYF; J gene: TRBJ2-3; D gene: -; clone size: few; V gene: TRBV20-1
CDR3 DNA: TGTGCCAGCTCACCGGTAGGAGTAGCGGGTCTCAACAATGAGCAGTTCTTC; CDR3 protein: CASSPVGVAGLNNEQFF; J gene: TRBJ2-1; D gene: TRBD2; clone size: many; V gene: TRBV18
CDR3 DNA: TGCAGTGCTAGAGACGACAGTCTCCGCACTGAAGCTTTCTTT; CDR3 protein: CSARDDSLRTEAFF; J gene: TRBJ1-1; D gene: -; clone size: many; V gene: TRBV20-1
CDR3 DNA: TGTGCCAGCAGTGCCCTCCCTAGGTACAATGAGCAGTTCTTC; CDR3 protein: CASSALPRYNEQFF; J gene: TRBJ2-1; D gene: -; clone size: many; V gene: TRBV6-1
CDR3 DNA: TGTGCCAGCAGCGGACTAGCGGGAGGGCCGGCCGGGGAGCTGTTTTTT; CDR3 protein: CASSGLAGGPAGELFF; J gene: TRBJ2-2; D gene: TRBD2; clone size: -; V gene: TRBV28
CDR3 DNA: TGCGCCAGCAGCTTGAGTCCTCAGGGGGGCAATGAGCAGTTCTTC; CDR3 protein: CASSLSPQGGNEQFF; J gene: TRBJ2-1; D gene: -; clone size: many; V gene: TRBV5-1
CDR3 DNA: TGTGCCAGCAGTGAGGGACTAGTTCGCAACGAGCAGTACTTC; CDR3 protein: CASSEGLVRNEQYF; J gene: TRBJ2-7; D gene: TRBD2; clone size: -; V gene: TRBV2
CDR3 DNA: TGTGCCAGCAGCCCTAATAACAGGGGGCGTTGGTACGAGCAGTACTTC; CDR3 protein: CASSPNNRGRWYEQYF; J gene: TRBJ2-7; D gene: TRBD1; clone size: few; V gene: TRBV27
CDR3 DNA: TGTGCCTGGAGTGTATCGACTTATGGCTACACCTTC; CDR3 protein: CAWSVSTYGYTF; J gene: TRBJ1-2; D gene: -; clone size: many; V gene: TRBV30
CDR3 DNA: TGTGCCAGCAGCGTATTGGGGGAGGGGTACGAGCAGTACTTC; CDR3 protein: CASSVLGEGYEQYF; J gene: TRBJ2-7; D gene: TRBD2; clone size: many; V gene: TRBV11-2
CDR3 DNA: TGTGCCAGCAGTTTACAGGGACGGGTCACTGAAGCTTTCTTT; CDR3 protein: CASSLQGRVTEAFF; J gene: TRBJ1-1; D gene: -; clone size: few; V gene: TRBV12-3/TRBV12-4